The 14 T cell receptor beta chains below all came from one sample that was sequenced in a study of blood T cell repertoires in COVID-19. Clones were sequenced by immunoSEQ multiplex PCR, and TCRdb holds only the in-frame ones, with some missing. The sample records about 200,000 clones, roughly nine tenths being singletons. The sequenced sample consisted of peripheral blood. The receptors were sampled from a woman aged 45-65 years with acute or convalescent COVID-19.

The chain couples TRBV27 to TRBJ1-1; a weak D match, TRBD1 (6 bases). Germline V gives CDR1 MNHEY, CDR2 SMNVEV (reference sequence). The CDR3 extends over 15 amino acids. Between the trimmed V and J ends, which lost 5 bases and 5 bases, there was a span of 18 bases. In DNA form, the CDR3 reads TGTGCCAGCAGTCGATCGGGGGCGGGGGGAACTGAAGCTTTCTTT. Amino acids: CASSRSGAGGTEAFF.

The V call is TRBV3-1 (or the pseudogene TRBV3-2), the J call TRBJ2-3, with D possibly matching TRBD2 (5 bases). Trimming left V 8 bases short and J 6 bases short, with 15 bases between. This CDR3 comprises 13 residues. Per the germline V gene, CDR1 is LGHDT and CDR2 is YNNKEL (reference sequence). CDR3 loop: CASEVAGLDTQYF. The CDR3 coding sequence is TGTGCCAGCGAAGTCGCGGGTTTGGATACGCAGTATTTT.

This clone showed up just a few times. Here the CDR3 reads CSGQGANRYEQYF. CDR3 bases: TGCAGCGGACAGGGGGCGAATAGGTACGAGCAGTACTTC. This chain links TRBV29-1 with TRBJ2-7; 10 nucleotides line up with TRBD1. Germline CDR1 and CDR2: SQVTM and ANQGSEA. The CDR3 spans 13 residues. V dropped 7 bases and J dropped 4; count of bases not matched to a gene: 7.

This clone was counted a few times. This chain links TRBV30 with TRBJ1-5; D is perhaps TRBD1 (6 bases). CDR1 GTSNPN and CDR2 SVGIG come from the germline V gene (reference sequence). CDR3 length: 12 amino acids. The V and J ends lost 0 bases and 7 bases respectively, with 7 bases between them. The CDR3 nucleotides read TGTGCCTGGAGTGTACAGGGACAGCCCCAGCATTTT. It encodes CAWSVQGQPQHF. The variable domain in full, with the rest retrieved from reference TRBV30 and TRBJ1-5, is SQTIHQWPATLVQPVGSPLSLECTVEGTSNPNLYWYRQAAGRGLQLLFYSVGIGQISSEVPQNLSASRPQDRQFILSSKKLLLSDSGFYLCAWSVQGQPQHFGDGTRLSIL.

This clone has just one count. Its ends do not fully match the called genes, so a read error is possible. The chain combines TRBV2 with TRBJ1-1; 8 nucleotides align to TRBD1. CDR1 and CDR2 from the germline V gene are SNHLY and FYNNEI. The CDR3 has 14 amino acids. The CDR3 protein is CASREDRGYTEAFF. CDR3 DNA sequence: TGTGCCAGCAGGGAAGACAGGGGATACACTGAAGCTTTCTTT.

This chain connects TRBV11-2 to TRBJ2-7, with D maybe TRBD2 (5 bases). In germline, CDR1 is SGHAT, CDR2 FQNNGV. CDR3 size: 13 residues. The germline V and J ends were trimmed by 2 bases and 5 bases, with 10 bases remaining between them. The CDR3 sequence: CASSLIPGNEQYF. CDR3 DNA: TGTGCCAGCAGCTTAATCCCGGGGAACGAGCAGTACTTC.

V is TRBV9 and J is TRBJ1-1, with unresolved D. Germline assignment: CDR1 SGDLS and CDR2 YYNGEE. The CDR3 covers 14 residues. Trimming left V 3 bases short and J 7 bases short, with 16 bases between. The CDR3 reads CASSAAPTAGEAFF. Written as DNA, the CDR3 is TGTGCCAGCAGCGCCGCACCTACTGCCGGTGAAGCTTTCTTT.

The chain employs TRBV15 and TRBJ1-1, with 8 bases matching TRBD1. V lost 3 bases, J lost 1 base, and 10 bases stayed unmatched. The CDR3 contains 17 residues. Germline V gene lookup returns CDR1 LNHNV and CDR2 YYDKDF (reference sequence). DNA of the CDR3: TGTGCCACCAGCAGTGATAGACAGGGGTTAAAGAACACTGAAGCTTTCTTT. Encoded protein: CATSSDRQGLKNTEAFF.

This chain connects TRBV11-2 to TRBJ2-3; D ambiguous. Trimming took off 1 base at V and 0 bases at J, with 14 bases between the two ends. CDR3 length: 17 residues. Looked up from germline, CDR1 is SGHAT and CDR2 is FQNNGV. CDR3 amino acids: CASSLGAAPSSTDTQYF. The CDR3 DNA reads as TGTGCCAGCAGCTTAGGGGCAGCCCCTTCTAGCACAGATACGCAGTATTTT.

V is TRBV5-1 and J is TRBJ2-1, with 10 bases fitting TRBD2. With 3 bases clipped from V and 0 bases from J, the junction kept 3 bases outside the gene matches. This CDR3 region has 16 residues. Per germline, CDR1 SGHRS and CDR2 YFSETQ. This CDR3 reads CASSSGLASSYNEQFF. DNA for the CDR3: TGCGCCAGCAGCTCGGGACTAGCGAGCTCCTACAATGAGCAGTTCTTC. Looking up the rest from reference TRBV5-1 and TRBJ2-1 gives the full variable domain: KAGVTQTPRYLIKTRGQQVTLSCSPISGHRSVSWYQQTPGQGLQFLFEYFSETQRNKGNFPGRFSGRQFSNSRSEMNVSTLELGDSALYLCASSSGLASSYNEQFFGPGTRLTVL.

CDR3 coding DNA: TGTGCCATCAGTGGACAGACACAGGCCTACAATGAGCAGTTCTTC. Translating it yields CAISGQTQAYNEQFF. This chain links TRBV10-3 with TRBJ2-1; tentatively, D is TRBD1 (5 bases). The V gene lost 4 bases and the J gene lost 2 bases, with 12 bases spanning the gap. This CDR3 has 15 amino acids. Germline V gene data show CDR1 as ENHRY and CDR2 as SYGVKD.

The chain recombines TRBV6-2 or TRBV6-3 with TRBJ2-7; a possible D gene is TRBD1 (5 bases). The CDR3 spans 13 residues. Deletions cut 6 bases from V and 0 bases from J, with 9 bases between. Germline loops: CDR1 MNHEY, CDR2 SVGEGT. The CDR3 sequence is CASSDRLSYEQYF. CDR3 bases: TGTGCCAGCAGCGACAGACTCTCCTACGAGCAGTACTTC.

This chain links TRBV12-3 or TRBV12-4 with TRBJ1-1; the D gene is possibly TRBD1 (5 bases). With 4 bases removed from V and 5 bases from J, the gap between germline ends came to 11 bases. CDR3 length: 13 amino acids. Here the CDR3 DNA reads TGTGCCAGCAGTTACCCAGGGAGGACTGAAGCTTTCTTT. Amino acids: CASSYPGRTEAFF.

V gene TRBV7-2 combines with J gene TRBJ1-1; 8 nucleotides line up with TRBD1. This CDR3 is built from 14 residues. Trimming cost V 6 bases and J 8 bases; bases outside gene matches: 11. Germline V CDR1 and CDR2: SGHTA, FQGNSA. The CDR3 sequence: CASRSDRVRSEAFF. CDR3 nucleotides: TGTGCCAGCAGATCGGACAGGGTCAGGTCGGAAGCTTTCTTT. Full variable domain (missing parts from reference TRBV7-2 and TRBJ1-1): GAGVSQSPSNKVTEKGKDVELRCDPISGHTALYWYRQSLGQGLEFLIYFQGNSAPDKSGLPSDRFSAERTGGSVSTLTIQRTQQEDSAVYLCASRSDRVRSEAFFGQGTRLTVV.